This note documents a single TCR beta chain sequence. Unsorted PBMC samples were amplified in replicate PCRs containing around 300 ng DNA, tens of thousands of T cell genomes. Per the original methods: ImmunoSEQ sequences covered only the junction and lacked quality scores; filtering therefore differed. Data came from immunoSEQ multiplex PCR; TCRdb stores just in-frame clones and leaves some out. The V and J calls and clone size were taken over from that table, and D and trimming were inferred from the DNA. The data show roughly 500,000 clones, with roughly 80% seen just once and around 13% held by the top ten. V dropped 1 base and J dropped 2 bases, with 6 bases sitting between them. The CDR3 extends over 14 amino acids. CDR1 and CDR2 (germline): SEHNR, FQNEAQ (reference sequence). The record originates from a study of shared clonotypes between healthy human individuals.

This chain links TRBV7-9 with TRBJ1-5, with no clear D. This receptor was identified in a woman aged 40 to 50 in good health. Some clones in this sample may be carry-over from other donors' samples. Sequencing used PBMCs. CDR3 amino acids: CASSLGVGNQPQHF. The CDR3 DNA sequence: TGTGCCAGCAGCTTAGGGGTTGGCAATCAGCCCCAGCATTTT. The whole variable domain, filled in from reference TRBV7-9 and TRBJ1-5, reads DTGVSQNPRHKITKRGQNVTFRCDPISEHNRLYWYRQTLGQGPEFLTYFQNEAQLEKSRLLSDRFSAERPKGSFSTLEIQRTEQGDSAMYLCASSLGVGNQPQHFGDGTRLSIL.